This paragraph reports one T cell receptor (beta chain). Its target antigen remains unknown. No per-base quality is available; no much larger clone lies one base away. These data belong to a study of vaccination and CD4 T cells after COVID-19 (dated by TCRdb to about 2022). Concerning the study at large: Every convalescent patient had a positive nasal swab PCR test for SARS-CoV-2, with mild disease in 9 or 10 patients and severe disease in one. Post-vaccine blood samples were taken a median of 72 days after the second vaccine dose, with a range of 14 to 241 days. Culture stimuli were overlapping spike peptide pools from SARS-CoV-2 and from the common cold coronaviruses HCoV-NL63, HCoV-OC43 and HCoV-229E. In around 10 COVID-19 convalescent patients and a handful of infection-naive healthy vaccine recipients, researchers compared the spike-specific CD4+ TCR repertoire from before mRNA vaccination with the repertoire from after. Control cultures used a CEFX viral epitope pool as positive control, an HIV-1 Nef peptide pool as negative control, or no peptide. Six males and four females were included in the convalescent cohort, with two Hispanic individuals, seven Caucasians, two Asians and one multiracial person represented. Post-COVID blood samples were collected from convalescent patients a median of around 96 days after diagnosis, with a range of roughly 35 to 180 days. Participants got two doses of the Pfizer-BioNTech BNT162b2 vaccine (n=8) or two doses of the Moderna mRNA-1273 vaccine (n=2).

The CDR3 sequence holds 15 residues, the cysteine and phenylalanine included. CDR3 DNA only is kept here, 45 bases in frame from base 1. In the germline V gene, CDR1 corresponds to SGHAT and CDR2 to FQNNGV. V trim: 5 bases; J trim: 0 bases; unmatched bases: 1. The library was obtained by PCR. DNA from cultured CD4+ T cells was subjected to TCR sequencing with the Oncomine TCR Beta short-read assay at the Johns Hopkins FTIC core. The QIAamp micro DNA kit was used to extract genomic DNA from the cultured CD4+ T cells. Oncomine TCR Beta libraries from cultured CD4+ T cells were pooled with unique dual indexes and sequenced on an Illumina iSeq 100. In the source study's methods: Non-productive sequences were removed, and CDR3s not starting with C, not ending with F or W, or shorter than 7 amino acids were discarded. Antigen-specific clonotypes were identified with the MANAFEST web application by comparing peptide-stimulated wells with reference and other culture wells. An FDR below 0.05, an odds ratio above 5, and a productive frequency above 0.1% in at least two of three replicate wells were required for clones to be considered positive. A clonotype was classed as cross-reactive if the clonotype showed significant expansion both in SARS-CoV-2 spike wells and in at least one common cold coronavirus spike condition. Using R version 3.6.1, CDR3 homology was evaluated through Levenshtein distances (stringdist) along with unrooted phylogenetic trees (ape). TCRdb's own reprocessing of the public reads used fastp at Q25 and MiXCR and kept productive beta chains. One record per CDR3 amino acid sequence lists the most common genes and DNA. It is TCRdb's table, rather than the study itself, that gives the V and J calls and clone size. The sample yields roughly 12,000 distinct CDR3 sequences; approximately 50% were counted once. Approximately 16% of the sample goes to the ten largest clones.

The treatment or condition label, read with the paper, signifies: approximately 9-day PBMC culture with coronavirus spike peptide pools or control peptides (ViraFEST assay). To expand antigen-specific T cells with peptide pools and then pick out the expanded clonotypes through TCR sequencing, the study relied on the ViraFEST assay. Positive SARS-CoV-2 PCR tests in the convalescent patients dated from March to December 2020, before Alpha, Beta and Delta variants emerged in the United States. Each well held two million PBMCs cultured with roughly 10 ug/ml peptide pools in IMDM containing 5% human AB serum and approximately 10 IU/ml IL-2. Half of the culture medium was replaced with fresh IL-2-containing medium on days 3 and 7. After more than 8 days of culture, CD4+ T cells were isolated by negative selection using the EasySep CD4+ T cell isolation kit. Ficoll-Paque Plus gradient centrifugation was used to isolate PBMCs from whole blood, and the isolated PBMCs were then either used fresh or cryopreserved at -140C. Each culture condition was generally run in triplicate wells.

Summary of the overall study and its limitations: Among convalescent patients, a median approximately 88% of the SARS-CoV-2-reactive clones seen after vaccination appeared only after vaccination, which suggests priming specific to the vaccine. The median count of SARS-CoV-2-reactive clonotypes went up from 20 to 25 after infection to some 38 after vaccination, although the change was not significant. In convalescent patients, nearly all vaccine-specific clones (304 of 307) were found to be mono-reactive for SARS-CoV-2 spike rather than cross-reactive with common cold coronaviruses. The number of convalescent patients in the study was relatively small, and the study did not examine early timepoints following natural infection.

Sample: CD4+ T cells from blood, cultured in vitro. The chain is made from TRBV11-2 and TRBJ2-1; the junction holds 10 bases that match TRBD2. The clonotype comes from a human donor who had recovered from COVID-19. The sequence in DNA is TGTGCCAGCAGCGCTAGCGGGAGCTCCTACAATGAGCAGTTCTTC. Its coded protein is CASSASGSSYNEQFF.